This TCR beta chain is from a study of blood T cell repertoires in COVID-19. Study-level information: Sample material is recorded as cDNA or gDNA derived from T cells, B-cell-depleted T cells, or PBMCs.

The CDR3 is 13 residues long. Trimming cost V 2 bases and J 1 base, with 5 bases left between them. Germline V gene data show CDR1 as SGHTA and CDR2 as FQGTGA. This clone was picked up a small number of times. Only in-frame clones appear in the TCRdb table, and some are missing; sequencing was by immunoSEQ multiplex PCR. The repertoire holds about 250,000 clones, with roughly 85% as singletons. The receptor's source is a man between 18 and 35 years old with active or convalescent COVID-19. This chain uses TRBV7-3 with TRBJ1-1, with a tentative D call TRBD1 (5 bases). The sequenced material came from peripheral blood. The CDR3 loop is CASSLDRNTEAFF. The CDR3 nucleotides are TGTGCCAGCAGCTTAGACAGGAACACTGAAGCTTTCTTT.